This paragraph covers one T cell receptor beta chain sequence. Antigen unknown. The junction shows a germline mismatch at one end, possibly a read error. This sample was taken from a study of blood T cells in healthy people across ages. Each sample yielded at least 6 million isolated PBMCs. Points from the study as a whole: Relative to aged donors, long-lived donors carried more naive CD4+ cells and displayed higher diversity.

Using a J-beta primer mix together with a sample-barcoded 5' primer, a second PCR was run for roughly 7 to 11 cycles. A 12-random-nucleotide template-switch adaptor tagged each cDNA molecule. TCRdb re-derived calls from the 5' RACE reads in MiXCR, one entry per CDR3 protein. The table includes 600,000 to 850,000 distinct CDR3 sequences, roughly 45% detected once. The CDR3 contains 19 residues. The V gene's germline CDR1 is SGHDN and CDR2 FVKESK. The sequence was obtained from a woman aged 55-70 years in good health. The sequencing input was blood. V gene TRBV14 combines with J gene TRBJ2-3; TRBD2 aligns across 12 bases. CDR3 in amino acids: CASNQAWLAGGTSTDTQYF. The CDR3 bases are TGTGCCAGCAACCAAGCCTGGCTAGCGGGAGGGACTAGCACAGATACGCAGTATTTT.